This TCR beta chain was captured in a study of cytomegalovirus exposure and HLA in healthy donors (TCRdb year 2017). Study-wide context: According to an earlier analysis of 587 of the donors, some 180 million T cells yielded 95 million to 140 million unique TCR beta sequences and approximately 280 Gb of sequence data. On average, approximately 250,000 unique TCR beta nucleotide sequences were sequenced per donor among a few hundred genotyped donors of the cohort, with approximately 18% of those sequences being non-productive. Donor age, sex, ethnicity and CMV serostatus were compiled alongside the repertoire data. Rather than drawing on any new phenotypic data, the later analysis identified candidate immune exposures from TCR beta sequences and the way those sequences occurred across donors. High-throughput TCR immunosequencing, statistical association of individual TCRs with disease status, and machine learning were combined to predict cytomegalovirus infection status. Of the roughly 420 genotyped donors, approximately 80% were placed in the genetic ancestry cluster associated with self-reported Caucasian donors. A later analysis re-examined previously published TCR beta repertoires from roughly 720 donors and added high-resolution HLA genotyping to investigate patterns of TCR occurrence. A separate validation cohort of roughly 120 different subjects was used in addition to the roughly 700-subject first cohort. The number of typed donors differed by locus: about 629-640 for A, B, C, DRB1 and DQB1; 500 to 550 for DQA1; 606 for DPA1; and about 450 for DPB1. Every discovery cohort repertoire had been produced on one sequencing platform. The study was designed to test whether signatures of past pathogen exposure could be identified by cataloging public T cell receptors. Using immunosequencing, the study profiled T cell repertoires from about 650 subjects and related those repertoires to cytomegalovirus serostatus. Roughly 5 DR-DQ haplotypes were handled as single units for association and clustering, since linkage in the cohort was strong. An earlier analysis of 587 of the donors used high-throughput TCR beta sequencing to judge whether each TCR beta V gene segment behaved as functional or pseudogenic. In a later genetic analysis, genome-wide SNP genotypes for about 55% of the roughly 700 donors were used, and that subset was treated as a discovery cohort. Class I and class II HLA loci were covered by the typing at four-digit resolution. An early release that covered fewer than 800 HLA-typed donors contained approximately 300 gigabases of sequencing data and about 84 million unique TCR sequences. Overall results and qualifications from the work: In a later analysis, HLA-associated TCR beta chains were found to be more clonally expanded and to have lower generation probabilities than equally common non-associated chains. In vitro tests confirmed that a few of the cytomegalovirus-associated TCR beta chains recognize cytomegalovirus antigens. According to a later analysis, TCR association rates differed among HLA loci, with DRB1 alleles showing the most associated TCRs and HLA-C alleles showing the fewest. According to a later analysis, parvovirus B19, influenza, CMV and Epstein-Barr virus appeared linked to several top co-occurrence clusters. According to the authors, the approach could potentially be generalized to other disease states and immunological phenotypes. In an earlier analysis of several hundred of the donors, most TCR beta V segments were observed in productive rearrangements about 87% or about 30% of the time, broadly matching IMGT annotations. Some IMGT-functional V segments, including TRBV6-2 and TRBV6-3, could not be told apart with the 87-base-pair reads, so those segments were excluded. In this cohort, only TCR beta chains were sequenced, and detectable features were limited by the absence of alpha or paired-chain data. Most TCR sequences were observed very rarely across donors, whereas some public TCRs were present in many individuals. Cytomegalovirus status was reported to be diagnosed by the classifier with high specificity and sensitivity in both the original and validation cohorts. For the cohort, immune exposure information was limited to CMV serostatus. According to a later analysis, most CMV-associated TCR beta chains appeared to be HLA-restricted, and the HLA associations seemed to be driven largely by CMV exposure. A cluster of highly shared sequence variants was judged likely to be a technical artifact of the sequencing pipeline. About 17 rarely observed V segments, including chromosome 9 orphons, were excluded from the earlier analysis of some 590 of the donors because counts were too low. Roughly uniform sequencing depth across donors was assumed in presence/absence analyses, although this assumption may not hold. In a later analysis, around 17,000 TCR beta sequences were associated with specific HLA alleles at a false discovery rate of 0.05. Because HLA typing was missing for some donors at each locus, association tests included only the typed subset. According to a later genetic analysis, donors in an Asian-associated ancestry cluster had fewer N-insertions in productive TCRs than the approximately 610-donor mean. The study gave a list of about 170 TCR beta chains associated with cytomegalovirus. V-gene and J-gene trimming of TCR beta chains was associated with a missense DCLRE1C variant in a later genetic analysis, and the association was replicated in an independent cohort. When HLA alleles, especially DR and DQ, strongly co-occurred, attributing TCR associations to individual alleles was difficult. A further reported finding was that TCR beta sequences accurately predicted the HLA-A and HLA-B alleles for most subjects in the first cohort. Correlated functional status among segregating V segments might be attributable to linkage disequilibrium, but an unknown experimental factor could not be ruled out.

The method behind the library was the immunoSEQ multiplex PCR assay. A mixture of 60 forward primers for TCR Vbeta segments and 13 reverse primers for TCR Jbeta segments was used in the multiplex PCR. Amplification of the CDR3 region of rearranged TCR beta genes was performed with a multiplex PCR assay on genomic DNA. On the Illumina HiSeq System, the amplified TCR beta libraries were sequenced as 87-base-pair reads. In the original analysis: A later analysis counted about 80 million unique TCR beta chains across the 650 to 800 repertoires, and 10 million to 11 million of these chains were shared by at least two donors. Raw reads were error-corrected and collapsed into unique sequences by a nearest-neighbor algorithm in which closely related sequences were merged to remove PCR and sequencing errors. V, D and J gene segments were assigned by aligning CDR3 sequences to IMGT reference sequences. Each retained sequence needed at least a six-nucleotide match to both a V gene segment and a J gene segment. A rearrangement counted as productive if the CDR3 had no stop codons and remained in frame with V and J, and every other rearrangement counted as non-productive. CDR3 was defined by IMGT convention, running from the second conserved V-encoded cysteine to the conserved J-encoded phenylalanine. In an earlier analysis of around 600 of the donors, sequences lacking an unambiguous match to a single V gene segment were excluded. In an earlier analysis of 450 to 700 of the donors, V segments were called functional above 56.7% productive rearrangements and were called segregating when the between-donor standard deviation exceeded 5%. A statistical classification framework was built for diagnosing cytomegalovirus status from the catalog of TCR beta chain sequences. V and J gene assignment, in a later analysis, came from comparing TCR nucleotide sequences with IMGT/GENE-DB human TR gene sequences. In a later analysis, CDR3 sequences and most-parsimonious VDJ recombination scenarios were assigned using the TCRdist pipeline. In a later analysis, every TCR beta chain was defined by the combination of its CDR3 amino acid sequence and its V-gene family, and reads without a unique V-gene family were dropped. As a way to deal with suspected cross-contamination and a sequencing artifact, a later analysis dropped 640 or so nucleotide sequences that were highly shared and had low generation probability. In a later analysis, a clonal expansion index for each public chain was calculated from normalized within-repertoire ranks of inferred template counts. In a later analysis, generation probabilities were computed with a VDJ recombination model fitted to out-of-frame rearrangements, and the resulting probabilities were checked against IGoR. Hypergeometric tests were used in a later analysis to score TCR-TCR, TCR-HLA and TCR-CMV co-occurrence, with a repertoire-size bias correction applied to the TCR pairs. In a later analysis, false discovery rates were estimated by permuting HLA or CMV assignments 20 times. In a later analysis, co-occurring TCRs were grouped with DBSCAN, and TCRdist sequence similarity was added when clustering was performed within HLA-allele-positive subsets. For co-occurrence clustering, repertoires with fewer than 30,000 or more than 120,000 public chains were excluded, along with about five repertoires with anomalous nucleotide sharing. TCRdb mirrors the immuneACCESS table, restricted to in-frame sequences. Some clones are absent from its copies; in checked studies, under half trace to an unresolved V gene, and the reason for the others is unknown. V and J calls and clone size are copied from that table; D and trimming were computed from the DNA. The sample profile shows 140,000 to 150,000 clones; approximately 80% of them were found once. Jointly, the top ten make up under 5% of the sample.

Relative to germline, V is missing 0 bases and J is missing 7 bases, with 5 bases of the junction outside any gene match. According to the germline V gene (reference sequence), CDR1 reads MNHNY and CDR2 reads SVGAGI. From its cysteine to its phenylalanine, the CDR3 spans 15 amino acids. Of all the DNA, just the CDR3 is kept, 45 bases in frame from base 1. The cohort consisted of 650 to 700 healthy bone marrow donors. At the time of sampling, all cohort members were nominally healthy, though unrecorded immune exposures were likely present. The donor tested CMV seronegative, placing the donor among the 300 to 400 seronegative members of the cohort. Each donor provided a peripheral blood sample, and peripheral blood mononuclear cells were used for TCR beta sequencing. Genomic DNA was extracted from the blood cell samples with the Qiagen DNeasy Blood Extraction Kit. Note on this clone: Its cognate antigen has yet to be identified. No much larger clonotype is one base removed from it; base qualities were not supplied.

This TCR was recovered from a man aged 35 to 55 in good health and CMV-seronegative. The V and J genes are TRBV6-6 and TRBJ2-1; 8 central nucleotides agree with TRBD1. The sequencing input was PBMCs. CDR3 sequence: CASSYSGQAWNEQFF. The nucleotide sequence reads as follows: TGTGCCAGCAGTTACTCGGGACAGGCGTGGAATGAGCAGTTCTTC.